This T cell receptor (beta chain) was identified in a study of cytomegalovirus exposure and HLA in healthy donors. In this sample, this clone turned up a few times. Its antigen is undetermined. The CDR3 length is 15 residues. Trimming took off 1 base at V and 0 bases at J, with 9 bases between the two ends. CDR1 and CDR2 (germline): SGDLS, YYNGEE. General observations from the study: CMV antigen specificity of a few CMV-associated chains was confirmed in vitro. Reportedly, cytomegalovirus status was diagnosed with high sensitivity and specificity.

The repertoire was sequenced with immunoSEQ multiplex PCR; TCRdb's copy has only in-frame clones and lacks some. The top ten hold approximately 3% of the sample, which has 190,000 or so clones, 84% seen once. The chain carries TRBV9 and TRBJ2-3; possible D gene TRBD2, 5 bases. The TCR originated in a woman between 18 and 30 years old in good health and CMV-seropositive. What was sequenced was PBMCs. CDR3 sequence reads: CASSVLATSTDTQYF. CDR3 sequence (DNA): TGTGCCAGCAGCGTACTAGCTACTAGCACAGATACGCAGTATTTT.